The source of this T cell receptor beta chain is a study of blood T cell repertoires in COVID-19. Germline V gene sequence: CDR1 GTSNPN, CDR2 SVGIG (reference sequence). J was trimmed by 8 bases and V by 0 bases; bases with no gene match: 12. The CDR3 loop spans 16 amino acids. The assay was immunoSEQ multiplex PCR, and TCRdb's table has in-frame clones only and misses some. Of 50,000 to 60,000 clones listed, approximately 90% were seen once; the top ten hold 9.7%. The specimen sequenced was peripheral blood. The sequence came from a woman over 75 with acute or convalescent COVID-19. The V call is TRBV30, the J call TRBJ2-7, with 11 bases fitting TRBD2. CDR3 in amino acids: CAWSVTTLAGATKQYF. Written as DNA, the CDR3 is TGTGCCTGGAGTGTAACAACACTAGCGGGAGCTACTAAGCAGTACTTC. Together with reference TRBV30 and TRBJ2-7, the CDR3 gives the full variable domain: SQTIHQWPATLVQPVGSPLSLECTVEGTSNPNLYWYRQAAGRGLQLLFYSVGIGQISSEVPQNLSASRPQDRQFILSSKKLLLSDSGFYLCAWSVTTLAGATKQYFGPGTRLTVT.